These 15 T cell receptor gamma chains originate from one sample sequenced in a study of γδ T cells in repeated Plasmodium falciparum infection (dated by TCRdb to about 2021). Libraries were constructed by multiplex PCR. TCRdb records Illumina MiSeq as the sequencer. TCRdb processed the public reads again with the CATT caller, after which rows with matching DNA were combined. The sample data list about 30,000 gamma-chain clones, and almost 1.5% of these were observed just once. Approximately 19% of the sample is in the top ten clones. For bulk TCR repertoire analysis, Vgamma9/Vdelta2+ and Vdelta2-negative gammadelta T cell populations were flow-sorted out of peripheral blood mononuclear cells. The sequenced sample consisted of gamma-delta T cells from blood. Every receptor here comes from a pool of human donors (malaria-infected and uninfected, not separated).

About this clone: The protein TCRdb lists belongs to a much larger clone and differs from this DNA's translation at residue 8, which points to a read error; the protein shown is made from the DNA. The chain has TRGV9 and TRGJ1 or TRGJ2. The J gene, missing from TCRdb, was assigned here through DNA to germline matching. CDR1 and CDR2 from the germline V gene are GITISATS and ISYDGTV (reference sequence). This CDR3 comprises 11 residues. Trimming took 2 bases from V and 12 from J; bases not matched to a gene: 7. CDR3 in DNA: TGTGCCTTGTGGGAGGAACGTAGGAAACTCTTT. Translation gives CALWEERRKLF.

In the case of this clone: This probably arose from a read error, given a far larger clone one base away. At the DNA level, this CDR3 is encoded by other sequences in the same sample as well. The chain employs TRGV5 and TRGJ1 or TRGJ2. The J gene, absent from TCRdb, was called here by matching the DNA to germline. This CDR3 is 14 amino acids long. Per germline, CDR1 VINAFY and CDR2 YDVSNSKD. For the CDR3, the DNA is TGTGCTACCTGGGACAGGCCAGGTAGTTATAAGAAACTCTTT. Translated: CATWDRPGSYKKLF.

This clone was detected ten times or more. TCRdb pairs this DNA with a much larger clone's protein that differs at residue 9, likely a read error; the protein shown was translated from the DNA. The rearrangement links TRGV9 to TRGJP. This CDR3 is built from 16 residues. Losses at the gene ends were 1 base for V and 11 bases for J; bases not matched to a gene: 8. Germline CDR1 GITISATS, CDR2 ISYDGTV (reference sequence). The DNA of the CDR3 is TGTGCCTTGTGGGAGGTAAAGGAGATGGGCAAAAAAATCAAGGTATTT. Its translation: CALWEVKEMGKKIKVF.

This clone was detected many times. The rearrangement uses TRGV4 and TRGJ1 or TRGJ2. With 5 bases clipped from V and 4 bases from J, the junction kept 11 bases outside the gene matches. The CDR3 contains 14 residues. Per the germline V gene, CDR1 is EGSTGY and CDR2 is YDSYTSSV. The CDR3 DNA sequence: TGTGCCACCTGGGTTCATCGCCTGTATTATAAGAAACTCTTT. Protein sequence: CATWVHRLYYKKLF.

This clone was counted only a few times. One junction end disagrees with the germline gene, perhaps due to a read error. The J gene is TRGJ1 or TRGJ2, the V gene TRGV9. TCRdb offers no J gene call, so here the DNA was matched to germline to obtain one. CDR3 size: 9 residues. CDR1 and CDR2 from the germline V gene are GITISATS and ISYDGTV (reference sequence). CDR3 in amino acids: CAWWVGKLF. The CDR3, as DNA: TGTGCCTGGTGGGTAGGGAAACTCTTT.

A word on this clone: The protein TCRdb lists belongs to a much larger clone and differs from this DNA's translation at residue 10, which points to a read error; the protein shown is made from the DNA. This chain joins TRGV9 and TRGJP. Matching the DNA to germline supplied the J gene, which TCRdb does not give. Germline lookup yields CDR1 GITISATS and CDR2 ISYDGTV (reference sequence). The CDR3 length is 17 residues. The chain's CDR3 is CALWESLQESGKKIKVF. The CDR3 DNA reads TGTGCCTTGTGGGAGTCCCTACAAGAGTCGGGCAAAAAAATCAAGGTATTT.

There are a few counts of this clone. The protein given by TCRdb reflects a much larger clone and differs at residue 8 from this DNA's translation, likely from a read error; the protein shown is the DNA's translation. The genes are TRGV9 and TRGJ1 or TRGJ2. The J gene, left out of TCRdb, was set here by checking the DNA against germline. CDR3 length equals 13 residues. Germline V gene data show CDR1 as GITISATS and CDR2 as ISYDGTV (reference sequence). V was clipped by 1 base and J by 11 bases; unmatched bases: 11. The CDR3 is CALWEVILLEKLF. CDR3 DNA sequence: TGTGCCTTGTGGGAGGTTATCCTCCTTGAGAAACTCTTT.

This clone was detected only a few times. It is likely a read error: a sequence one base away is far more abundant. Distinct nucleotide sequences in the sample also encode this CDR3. CDR3 coding DNA: TGTGCCCTGTGGGAGCCCGTGCCTAAGAAACTCTTT. This sequence encodes CALWEPVPKKLF. This sequence joins TRGV9 and TRGJ1 or TRGJ2. Germline matching of the DNA provided the J gene here, since TCRdb leaves it blank. This CDR3 is built from 12 residues. CDR1 GITISATS and CDR2 ISYDGTV come from the germline V gene (reference sequence).

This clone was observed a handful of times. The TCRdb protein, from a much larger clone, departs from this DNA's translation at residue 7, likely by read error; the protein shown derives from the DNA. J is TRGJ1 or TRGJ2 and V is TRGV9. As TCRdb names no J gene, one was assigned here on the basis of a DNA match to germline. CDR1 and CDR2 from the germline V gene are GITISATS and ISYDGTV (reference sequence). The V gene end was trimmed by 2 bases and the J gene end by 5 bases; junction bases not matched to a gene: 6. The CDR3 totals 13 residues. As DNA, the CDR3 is TGTGCCTTGTGGGAGGCGACACATTATAAGAAACTCTTT. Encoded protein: CALWEATHYKKLF.

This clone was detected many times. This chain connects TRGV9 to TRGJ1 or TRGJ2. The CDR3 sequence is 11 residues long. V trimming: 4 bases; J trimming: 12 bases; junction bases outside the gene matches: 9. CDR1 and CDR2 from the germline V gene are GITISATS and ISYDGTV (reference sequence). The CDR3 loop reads CALWDPRRKLF. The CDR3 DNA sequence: TGTGCCTTGTGGGATCCGAGGCGGAAACTCTTT.

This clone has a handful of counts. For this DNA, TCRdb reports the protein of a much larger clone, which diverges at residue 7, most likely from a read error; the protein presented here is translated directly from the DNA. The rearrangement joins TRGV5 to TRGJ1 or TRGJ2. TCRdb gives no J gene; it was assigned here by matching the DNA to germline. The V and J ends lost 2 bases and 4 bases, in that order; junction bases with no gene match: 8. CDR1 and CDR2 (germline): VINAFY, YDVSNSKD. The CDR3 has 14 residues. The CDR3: CATWDTTPYYKKLF. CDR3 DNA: TGTGCCACCTGGGACACCACCCCCTATTATAAGAAACTCTTT.

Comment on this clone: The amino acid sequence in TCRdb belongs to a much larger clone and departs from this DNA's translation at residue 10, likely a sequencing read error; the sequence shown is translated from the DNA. CDR3 nucleotides: TGTGCCACCTGGGACGGACCTTATTATGAGAAACTCTTT. Translated, it gives CATWDGPYYEKLF. The rearrangement links TRGV5 to TRGJ1 or TRGJ2. The germline CDR1 and CDR2 sequences are VINAFY and YDVSNSKD. The CDR3 is 13 residues long.

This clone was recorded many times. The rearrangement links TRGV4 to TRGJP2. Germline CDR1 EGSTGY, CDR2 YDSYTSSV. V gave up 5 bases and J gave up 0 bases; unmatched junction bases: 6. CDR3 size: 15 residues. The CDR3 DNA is TGTGCCACCTGGGTACCACATAGTAGTGATTGGATCAAGACGTTT. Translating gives CATWVPHSSDWIKTF.

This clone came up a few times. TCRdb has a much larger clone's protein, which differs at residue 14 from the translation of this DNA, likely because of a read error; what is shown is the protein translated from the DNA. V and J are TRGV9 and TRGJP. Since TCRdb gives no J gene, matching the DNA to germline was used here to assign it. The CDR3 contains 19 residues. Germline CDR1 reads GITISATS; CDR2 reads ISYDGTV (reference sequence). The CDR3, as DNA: TGTGCCTTGTGGGAGGTGCCTGGGGGCCAAGAGTTGGGCGAAAAAATCAAGGTATTT. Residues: CALWEVPGGQELGEKIKVF.

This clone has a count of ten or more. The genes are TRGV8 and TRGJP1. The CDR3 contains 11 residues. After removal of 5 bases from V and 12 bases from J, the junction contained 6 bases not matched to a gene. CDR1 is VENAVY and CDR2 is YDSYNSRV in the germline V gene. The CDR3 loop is CATWASGFKIF. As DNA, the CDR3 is TGTGCCACCTGGGCGTCTGGGTTCAAGATATTT.